The clone carrying this T cell receptor (beta chain) occurred a few times. Antigen: not known. This specimen belongs to a study of T cell responses to AZD1222 COVID-19 vaccine. The repertoire was sequenced with immunoSEQ multiplex PCR; TCRdb's copy has only in-frame clones and lacks some. The sample contains 160,000 or so clones, around 89% of which appear only once. The junction had 6 bases not matched to a gene; V was cut back by 5 bases and J by 7 bases. This CDR3 region has 14 residues. Germline CDR1 and CDR2: MNHEY and SVGEGT. General observations from the study: Repertoire collection took place solely once the T cell response had peaked. Spike regions recognized by vaccine-associated CD4 TCRs spanned the protein, led by 160-218 and 743-854. Clonal diversity may have been underestimated, and the donors were mostly white British, with more females than males. It was only 6 or 7 AZD1222 recipients who were seropositive at baseline.

The clonotype originates from an adult who received the AZD1222 COVID-19 vaccine. This specimen was peripheral blood, taken 28 days after the second AZD1222 dose. This sequence joins TRBV6-2 or TRBV6-3 and TRBJ1-4, with 8 bases aligning to TRBD1. The CDR3 is CASSRQGSSEKLFF. CDR3 sequence (DNA): TGTGCCAGCAGTCGACAGGGGAGTAGTGAAAAACTGTTTTTT.